Each of the 12 T cell receptor beta chains below was sequenced from the same sample in a study of OX40 agonist ivuxolimab in advanced cancers. Measured with immunoSEQ multiplex PCR; TCRdb has only the in-frame clones, and not every one. The sample shows tens of thousands of clones, about 89% of them seen only once. Sequenced material: CD4+ or CD8+ T cells sorted from blood, taken in a trial of the OX40 agonist ivuxolimab. Receptors originate from an adult with an advanced solid tumor such as melanoma, head and neck, liver or kidney cancer.

Notes on this clone: At one end, the junction sequence differs from germline, possibly due to a read error. V is TRBV7-7 and J is TRBJ2-5, with D unresolved. The CDR3 is 14 amino acids. Germline V gene sequence: CDR1 SSHAT, CDR2 FNYEAQ (reference sequence). The CDR3 here is CASSLVGVKETQYF. CDR3 nucleotides: TGTGCTAGCAGCTTAGTCGGCGTGAAAGAGACCCAGTACTTC.

In DNA form, the CDR3 reads TGTGCCAGCACCGAGACAGGGGACGGGCAGCCCCAGCATTTT. As protein: CASTETGDGQPQHF. The V and J genes are TRBV28 and TRBJ1-5; TRBD1 aligns across 8 bases. CDR1 and CDR2 (germline): MDHEN, SYDVKM. V was pared by 7 bases and J by 7 bases, with 9 bases of the junction left unmatched. The CDR3 is 14 residues long.

The genes are TRBV28 and TRBJ1-3; D is unresolved. Germline loops: CDR1 MDHEN, CDR2 SYDVKM. V was cut by 8 bases and J by 0 bases, with 8 bases left in between. The CDR3 length is 13 residues. The CDR3 DNA sequence: TGTGCCAGCGCCGGATACTCTGGAAACACCATATATTTT. The encoded protein is CASAGYSGNTIYF.

The genes are TRBV5-1 and TRBJ2-2, with TRBD2 matching 11 bases. Germline V gives CDR1 SGHRS, CDR2 YFSETQ. After removal of 4 bases from V and 2 bases from J, the junction contained 4 bases not matched to a gene. This CDR3 is built from 16 residues. CDR3: CASSLTSGANTGELFF. The DNA for the CDR3 is TGCGCCAGCAGCCTGACTAGCGGGGCTAACACCGGGGAGCTGTTTTTT.

This rearrangement joins TRBV14 to TRBJ2-3; D call uncertain. The V gene's germline CDR1 is SGHDN and CDR2 FVKESK. This CDR3 is 14 amino acids long. Trimming took 4 bases from V and 3 from J, leaving 11 bases between them. CDR3 coding DNA: TGTGCCAGCAGCCCCTGGAAGAGTACAGATACGCAGTATTTT. Its translation: CASSPWKSTDTQYF.

The gene calls are TRBV5-6 and TRBJ1-4, with 7 bases fitting TRBD1. Trimming at V came to 2 bases and at J to 2 bases, leaving 0 bases not matched to a gene. The germline gives CDR1 SGHDT, CDR2 YYEEEE. The length of the CDR3 is 14 residues. CDR3 protein: CASSLQGTNEKLFF. CDR3 sequence (DNA): TGTGCCAGCAGCTTACAGGGGACTAATGAAAAACTGTTTTTT. Full variable domain (outside the CDR3, taken from reference TRBV5-6 and TRBJ1-4): DAGVTQSPTHLIKTRGQQVTLRCSPKSGHDTVSWYQQALGQGPQFIFQYYEEEERQRGNFPDRFSGHQFPNYSSELNVNALLLGDSALYLCASSLQGTNEKLFFGSGTQLSVL.

CDR3 nucleotide sequence: TGTGCCAGCAGTTTGGAGCGGGGGGCCTACGAGCAGTACTTC. Translated, it gives CASSLERGAYEQYF. This chain connects TRBV28 to TRBJ2-7; 9 bases map to TRBD2. V was pared by 3 bases and J by 2 bases, with 2 bases of the junction left unmatched. CDR3 size: 14 residues. Germline values: CDR1 MDHEN, CDR2 SYDVKM.

The gene calls are TRBV2 and TRBJ1-1, with D uncertain. The V end lost 2 bases, the J end lost 5 bases, and 12 bases lay between the germline ends. This CDR3 spans 14 amino acids. Germline loops: CDR1 SNHLY, CDR2 FYNNEI. The CDR3 coding sequence is TGTGCCAGCAGTGAACCCCTGTTCGGAACTGAAGCTTTCTTT. Translation: CASSEPLFGTEAFF.

This chain joins TRBV28 and TRBJ2-7; tentatively, D is TRBD1 (6 bases). V was cut by 1 base and J by 4 bases, with 11 bases left in between. The CDR3 contains 14 residues. The V gene's germline CDR1 is MDHEN and CDR2 SYDVKM. CDR3 sequence (DNA): TGTGCCAGCAGTTTATACAGGGTTGGGTACGAGCAGTACTTC. As protein: CASSLYRVGYEQYF.

This CDR3 is CAISPGPDGRSQYF. In DNA, the CDR3 is TGTGCCATCAGTCCAGGACCGGACGGGAGGTCCCAGTACTTC. The chain recombines TRBV10-3 with TRBJ2-5, with TRBD2 matching over 7 bases. Germline V gene data show CDR1 as ENHRY and CDR2 as SYGVKD. The CDR3 sequence is 14 residues long. V lost 5 bases to trimming and J lost 9 bases; unmatched junction nucleotides: 12.

The chain combines TRBV5-1 with TRBJ2-7; 7 nucleotides agree with TRBD2. CDR1 SGHRS and CDR2 YFSETQ come from the germline V gene. The CDR3 consists of 13 residues. J lost 3 bases, V lost 7 bases, and 7 bases had no gene match. For the CDR3, the DNA is TGCGCCAGCGGGAGGGCAGGGCTCTACGAGCAGTACTTC. Residues: CASGRAGLYEQYF.

The gene calls are TRBV30 and TRBJ1-1; D gene ambiguous. V was trimmed by 7 bases and J by 6 bases, leaving 15 bases between them. CDR1 and CDR2 from the germline V gene are GTSNPN and SVGIG (reference sequence). This CDR3 comprises 12 residues. The CDR3 is CALEDEFAEAFF. The DNA for the CDR3 is TGTGCCTTGGAAGATGAGTTCGCTGAAGCTTTCTTT.